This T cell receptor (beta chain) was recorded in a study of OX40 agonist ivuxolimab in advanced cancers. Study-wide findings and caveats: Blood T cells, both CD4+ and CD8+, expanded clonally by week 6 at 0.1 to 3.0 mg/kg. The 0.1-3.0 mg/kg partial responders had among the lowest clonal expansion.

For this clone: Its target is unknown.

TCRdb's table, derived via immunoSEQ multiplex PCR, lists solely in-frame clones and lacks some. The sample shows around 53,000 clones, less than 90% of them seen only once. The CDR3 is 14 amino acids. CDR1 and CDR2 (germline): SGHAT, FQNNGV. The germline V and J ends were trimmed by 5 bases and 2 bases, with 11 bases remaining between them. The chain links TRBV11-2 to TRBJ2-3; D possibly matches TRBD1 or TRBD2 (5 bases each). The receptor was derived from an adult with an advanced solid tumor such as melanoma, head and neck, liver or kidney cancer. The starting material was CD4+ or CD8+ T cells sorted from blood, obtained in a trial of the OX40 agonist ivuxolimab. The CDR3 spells CASSRDGSTDTQYF. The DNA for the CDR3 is TGTGCCAGCAGCCGGGACGGCTCCACAGATACGCAGTATTTT. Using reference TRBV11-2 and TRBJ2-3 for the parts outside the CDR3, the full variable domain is EAGVAQSPRYKIIEKRQSVAFWCNPISGHATLYWYQQILGQGPKLLIQFQNNGVVDDSQLPKDRFSAERLKGVDSTLKIQPAKLEDSAVYLCASSRDGSTDTQYFGPGTRLTVL.